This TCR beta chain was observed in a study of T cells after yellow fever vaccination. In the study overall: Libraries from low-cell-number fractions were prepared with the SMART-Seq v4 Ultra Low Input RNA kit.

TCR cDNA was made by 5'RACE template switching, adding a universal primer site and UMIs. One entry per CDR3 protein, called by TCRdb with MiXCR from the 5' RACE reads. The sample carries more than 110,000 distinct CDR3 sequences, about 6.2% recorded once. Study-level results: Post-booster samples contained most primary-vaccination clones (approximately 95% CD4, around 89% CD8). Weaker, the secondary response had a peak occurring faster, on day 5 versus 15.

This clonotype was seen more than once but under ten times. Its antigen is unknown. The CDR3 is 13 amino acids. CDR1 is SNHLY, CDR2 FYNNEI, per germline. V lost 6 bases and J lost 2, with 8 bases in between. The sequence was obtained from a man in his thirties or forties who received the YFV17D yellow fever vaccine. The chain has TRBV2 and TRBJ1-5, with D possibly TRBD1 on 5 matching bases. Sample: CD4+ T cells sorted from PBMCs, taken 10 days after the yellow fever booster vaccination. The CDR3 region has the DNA TGTGCCAGCAGGTGGGGGGGCAATCAGCCCCAGCATTTT. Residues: CASRWGGNQPQHF.